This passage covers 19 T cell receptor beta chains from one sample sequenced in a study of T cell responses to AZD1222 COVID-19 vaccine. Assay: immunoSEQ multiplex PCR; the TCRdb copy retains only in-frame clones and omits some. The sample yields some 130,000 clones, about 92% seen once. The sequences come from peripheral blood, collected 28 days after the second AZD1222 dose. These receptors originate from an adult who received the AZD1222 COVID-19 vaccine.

CDR3 in amino acids: CASSQAAGVPYNEQFF. CDR3 DNA: TGCGCCAGCAGCCAAGCGGCGGGAGTTCCCTACAATGAGCAGTTCTTC. The J gene is TRBJ2-1, the V gene TRBV4-3, with 7 bases aligning to TRBD2. CDR3 size: 16 residues. After removal of 1 base from V and 2 bases from J, the junction contained 5 bases not matched to a gene. Germline lookup yields CDR1 LGHNA and CDR2 YSLEER.

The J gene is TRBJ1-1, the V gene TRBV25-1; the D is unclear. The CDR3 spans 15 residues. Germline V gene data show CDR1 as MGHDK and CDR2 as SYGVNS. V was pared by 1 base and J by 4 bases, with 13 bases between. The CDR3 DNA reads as TGTGCCAGCAGTGAATCCCTCACCCTCGGCACTGAAGCTTTCTTT. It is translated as CASSESLTLGTEAFF.

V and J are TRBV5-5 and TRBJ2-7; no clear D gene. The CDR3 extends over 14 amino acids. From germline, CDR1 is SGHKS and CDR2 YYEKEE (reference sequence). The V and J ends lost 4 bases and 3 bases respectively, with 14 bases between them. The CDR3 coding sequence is TGTGCCAGCAGCCAAGCCCTAACTATCTACGAGCAGTACTTC. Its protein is CASSQALTIYEQYF.

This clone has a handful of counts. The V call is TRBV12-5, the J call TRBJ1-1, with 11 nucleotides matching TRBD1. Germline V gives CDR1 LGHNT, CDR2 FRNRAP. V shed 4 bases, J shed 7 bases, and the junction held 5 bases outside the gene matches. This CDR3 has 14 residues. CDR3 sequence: CASGSGTGGSEAFF. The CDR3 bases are TGTGCTAGTGGTTCCGGGACAGGGGGTAGTGAAGCTTTCTTT. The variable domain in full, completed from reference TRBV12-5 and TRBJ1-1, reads DARVTQTPRHKVTEMGQEVTMRCQPILGHNTVFWYRQTMMQGLELLAYFRNRAPLDDSGMPKDRFSAEMPDATLATLKIQPSEPRDSAVYFCASGSGTGGSEAFFGQGTRLTVV.

CDR3 loop: CASRDGRGRNTEAFF. The CDR3 DNA reads as TGTGCCAGCAGGGATGGTAGGGGCAGGAACACTGAAGCTTTCTTT. This chain links TRBV6-5 with TRBJ1-1, with D tentatively TRBD1 (5 bases). Trimming shortened V by 6 bases and J by 1 base, and 15 bases separated the two germline ends. This CDR3 comprises 15 residues. Germline V gene data show CDR1 as MNHEY and CDR2 as SVGAGI.

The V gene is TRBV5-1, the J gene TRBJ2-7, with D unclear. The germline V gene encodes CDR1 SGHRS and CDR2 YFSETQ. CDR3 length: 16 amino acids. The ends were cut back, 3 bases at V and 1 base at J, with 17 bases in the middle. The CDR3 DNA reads TGCGCCAGCAGCTCCCACGGTGGGGTACTTTCCTACGAGCAGTACTTC. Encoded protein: CASSSHGGVLSYEQYF.

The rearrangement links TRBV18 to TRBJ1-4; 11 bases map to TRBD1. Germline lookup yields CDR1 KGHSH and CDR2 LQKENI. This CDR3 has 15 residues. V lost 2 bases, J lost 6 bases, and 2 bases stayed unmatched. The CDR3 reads CASSPGQGAHEKLFF. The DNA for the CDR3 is TGTGCCAGCTCACCAGGACAGGGGGCTCATGAAAAACTGTTTTTT.

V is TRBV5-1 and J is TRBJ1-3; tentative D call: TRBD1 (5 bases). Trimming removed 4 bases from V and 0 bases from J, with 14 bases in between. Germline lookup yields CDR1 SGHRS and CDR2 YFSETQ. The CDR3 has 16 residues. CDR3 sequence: CASSKSPDSSGNTIYF. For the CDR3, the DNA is TGCGCCAGCAGCAAATCCCCCGACAGCTCTGGAAACACCATATATTTT.

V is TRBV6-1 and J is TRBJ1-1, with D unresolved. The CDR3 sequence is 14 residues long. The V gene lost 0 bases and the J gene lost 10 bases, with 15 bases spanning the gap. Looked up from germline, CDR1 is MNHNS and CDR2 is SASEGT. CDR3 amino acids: CASSEASSTLGAFF. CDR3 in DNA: TGTGCCAGCAGTGAAGCGTCGTCTACCTTGGGAGCTTTCTTT.

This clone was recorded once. CDR3 sequence (DNA): TGTGCCAGCAGCCAAGGGGCCGGAAGGGACTATGGCTACACCTTC. Its protein product is CASSQGAGRDYGYTF. The J gene is TRBJ1-2, the V gene TRBV14; D unclear. The CDR3 has 15 amino acids. Deletions cut 1 base from V and 3 bases from J, with 12 bases between. The V gene's germline CDR1 is SGHDN and CDR2 FVKESK.

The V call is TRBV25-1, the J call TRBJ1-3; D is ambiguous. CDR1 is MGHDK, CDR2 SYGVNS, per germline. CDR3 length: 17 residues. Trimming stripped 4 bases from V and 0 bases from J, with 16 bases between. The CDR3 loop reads CASSGPPIGISGNTIYF. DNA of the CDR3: TGTGCCAGCAGTGGCCCCCCAATAGGGATCTCTGGAAACACCATATATTTT.

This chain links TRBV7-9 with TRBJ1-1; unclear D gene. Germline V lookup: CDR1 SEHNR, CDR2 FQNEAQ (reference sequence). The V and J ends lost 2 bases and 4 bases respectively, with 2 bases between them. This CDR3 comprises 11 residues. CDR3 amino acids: CASSLPTEAFF. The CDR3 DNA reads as TGTGCCAGCAGCTTACCCACTGAAGCTTTCTTT.

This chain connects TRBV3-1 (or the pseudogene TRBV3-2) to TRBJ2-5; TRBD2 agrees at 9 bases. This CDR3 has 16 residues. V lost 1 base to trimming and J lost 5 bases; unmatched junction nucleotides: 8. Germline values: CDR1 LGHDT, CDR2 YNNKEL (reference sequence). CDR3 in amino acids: CASSQGGGRAFETQYF. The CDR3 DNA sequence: TGTGCCAGCAGCCAAGGGGGCGGGAGGGCCTTTGAGACCCAGTACTTC.

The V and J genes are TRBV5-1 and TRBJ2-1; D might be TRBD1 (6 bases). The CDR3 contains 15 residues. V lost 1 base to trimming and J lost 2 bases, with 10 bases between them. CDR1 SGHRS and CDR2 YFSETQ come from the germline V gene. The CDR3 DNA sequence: TGCGCCAGCAGCTTGTTACAGGGACCCTACAATGAGCAGTTCTTC. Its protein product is CASSLLQGPYNEQFF.

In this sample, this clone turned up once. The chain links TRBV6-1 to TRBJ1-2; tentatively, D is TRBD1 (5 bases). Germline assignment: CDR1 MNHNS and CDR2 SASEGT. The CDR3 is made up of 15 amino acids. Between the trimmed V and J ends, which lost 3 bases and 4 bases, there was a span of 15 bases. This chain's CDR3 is CASSELTWGTYGYTF. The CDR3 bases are TGTGCCAGCAGTGAGCTGACTTGGGGCACCTATGGCTACACCTTC.

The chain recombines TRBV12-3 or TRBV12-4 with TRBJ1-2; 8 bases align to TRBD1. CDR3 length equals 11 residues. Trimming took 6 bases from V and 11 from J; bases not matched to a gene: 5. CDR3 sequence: CASSRTGTYTF. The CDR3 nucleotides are TGTGCCAGCAGCAGGACAGGGACGTACACCTTC.

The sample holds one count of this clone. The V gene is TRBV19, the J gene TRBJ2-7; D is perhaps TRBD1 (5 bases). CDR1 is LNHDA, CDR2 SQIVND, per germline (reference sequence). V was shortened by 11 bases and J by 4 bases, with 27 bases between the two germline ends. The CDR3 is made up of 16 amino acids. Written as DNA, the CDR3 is TGTGCCCATTGGCGCAGGGTAACAAGACCCATTTACGAGCAGTACTTC. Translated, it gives CAHWRRVTRPIYEQYF. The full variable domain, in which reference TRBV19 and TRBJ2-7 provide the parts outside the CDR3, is DGGITQSPKYLFRKEGQNVTLSCEQNLNHDAMYWYRQDPGQGLRLIYYSQIVNDFQKGDIAEGYSVSREKKESFPLTVTSAQKNPTAFYLCAHWRRVTRPIYEQYFGPGTRLTVT.

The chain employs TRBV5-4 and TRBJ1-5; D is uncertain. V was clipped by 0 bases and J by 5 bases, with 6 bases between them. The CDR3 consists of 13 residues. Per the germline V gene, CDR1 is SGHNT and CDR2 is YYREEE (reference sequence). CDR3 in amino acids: CASSLEPDQPQHF. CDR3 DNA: TGTGCCAGCAGCTTGGAACCCGATCAGCCCCAGCATTTT.

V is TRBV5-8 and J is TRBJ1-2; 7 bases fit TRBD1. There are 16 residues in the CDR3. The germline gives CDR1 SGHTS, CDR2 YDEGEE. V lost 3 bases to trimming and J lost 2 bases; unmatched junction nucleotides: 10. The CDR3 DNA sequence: TGTGCCAGCAGCTCCCCCGGGACAGCCCGAAACTATGGCTACACCTTC. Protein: CASSSPGTARNYGYTF.